The 10 T cell receptor beta chains in this list originate from one sample, sequenced in a study of vaccination effects on CD4 cells after COVID-19. Subsequent to about 10 days of culture, CD4+ T cells were isolated. The cohort was immunized with two doses of either the BNT162b2 or mRNA-1273 vaccine. TCRdb keeps only in-frame clones here, not all; method: immunoSEQ multiplex PCR. In the table there are tens of thousands of clones, 70% to 75% of which are singletons. Their specific antigens are unknown. The sequencing here drew on CD4+ T cells from PBMCs cultured without peptide, taken after COVID-19 vaccination. These TCRs come from a human donor who received a COVID-19 vaccine.

The chain joins TRBV5-4 to TRBJ2-5, with D perhaps TRBD1 or TRBD2 (5 bases each). CDR3 length: 14 residues. The germline gives CDR1 SGHNT, CDR2 YYREEE (reference sequence). V lost 0 bases, J lost 2 bases, and 8 bases lay in between. CDR3 region: CASSLGGKQETQYF. The CDR3 nucleotides read TGTGCCAGCAGCTTGGGGGGGAAACAAGAGACCCAGTACTTC. The whole variable domain, remainder taken from reference TRBV5-4 and TRBJ2-5, is ETGVTQSPTHLIKTRGQQVTLRCSSQSGHNTVSWYQQALGQGPQFIFQYYREEENGRGNFPPRFSGLQFPNYSSELNVNALELDDSALYLCASSLGGKQETQYFGPGTRLLVL.

CDR3 in DNA: TGTGCCATCAGTGACCCGACTAGCGGGAGGTCCAATGAGCAGTTCTTC. It is translated as CAISDPTSGRSNEQFF. J is TRBJ2-1 and V is TRBV10-3; 13 nucleotides align to TRBD2. This CDR3 has 16 amino acids. The trim removed 3 bases at V and 6 bases at J, leaving 5 bases unmatched. CDR1 is ENHRY and CDR2 is SYGVKD in the germline V gene.

This rearrangement joins TRBV28 to TRBJ1-5, with D possibly matching TRBD1 (6 bases). Germline CDR1 reads MDHEN; CDR2 reads SYDVKM. Trimming removed 6 bases from V and 5 bases from J, with 26 bases in between. The CDR3 consists of 18 residues. The DNA for the CDR3 is TGTGCCAGCAGGACTGACAGGTTAAGATTTAGCCGGGATCAGCCCCAGCATTTT. It encodes CASRTDRLRFSRDQPQHF.

This clone was picked up a small number of times. The chain recombines TRBV6-5 with TRBJ2-7; tentatively, D is TRBD2 (6 bases). Per the germline V gene, CDR1 is MNHEY and CDR2 is SVGAGI. The CDR3 is made up of 13 amino acids. V shed 8 bases and J shed 0 bases, with 11 bases lying between them. CDR3 DNA: TGTGCCAGCTCCAAGGAGGGCTCCTACGAGCAGTACTTC. It translates to CASSKEGSYEQYF.

The V call is TRBV18, the J call TRBJ2-1; a weak D match, TRBD2 (6 bases). From germline, CDR1 is KGHSH and CDR2 LQKENI. V gave up 3 bases and J gave up 9 bases, with 15 bases separating them. The CDR3 spans 14 residues. The CDR3 region has the DNA TGTGCCAGCTCACCTTCCCTATTCGGGGGTGAGCAGTTCTTC. Translating it yields CASSPSLFGGEQFF.

The chain combines TRBV7-2 with TRBJ1-1; tentative D call: TRBD1 (6 bases). The V end was cut by 2 bases, the J end by 2 bases, with 18 bases between. The CDR3 sequence is 17 residues long. Germline loops: CDR1 SGHTA, CDR2 FQGNSA. The CDR3 is CASSLWGGGGRNTEAFF. The CDR3 DNA reads TGTGCCAGCAGCTTATGGGGGGGCGGAGGTAGAAACACTGAAGCTTTCTTT. Using reference TRBV7-2 and TRBJ1-1 for the parts outside the CDR3, the full variable domain is GAGVSQSPSNKVTEKGKDVELRCDPISGHTALYWYRQSLGQGLEFLIYFQGNSAPDKSGLPSDRFSAERTGGSVSTLTIQRTQQEDSAVYLCASSLWGGGGRNTEAFFGQGTRLTVV.

The V call is TRBV18, the J call TRBJ2-3; perhaps TRBD2 as D (5 bases). The germline V gene encodes CDR1 KGHSH and CDR2 LQKENI. V dropped 0 bases and J dropped 2 bases, with 12 bases sitting between them. The CDR3 has 16 amino acids. CDR3 loop: CASSPPRRGDTDTQYF. CDR3 nucleotide sequence: TGTGCCAGCTCACCACCGAGACGGGGAGACACAGATACGCAGTATTTT.

The rearrangement links TRBV29-1 to TRBJ2-5, with D maybe TRBD2 (5 bases). Trimming left V 7 bases short and J 4 bases short, with 13 bases between. The CDR3 covers 12 residues. Germline CDR1 is SQVTM and CDR2 is ANQGSEA. CDR3 loop: CSALTRAETQYF. CDR3 in DNA: TGCAGCGCCCTCACGAGGGCAGAGACCCAGTACTTC.

The chain combines TRBV15 with TRBJ1-1, with D uncertain. CDR1 and CDR2 from the germline V gene are LNHNV and YYDKDF (reference sequence). The CDR3 consists of 15 residues. V gave up 0 bases and J gave up 4 bases, with 12 bases separating them. The CDR3 protein is CATSRDRVVGTEAFF. CDR3 DNA: TGTGCCACCAGCAGAGATCGGGTCGTCGGCACTGAAGCTTTCTTT. Full variable domain (outside the CDR3, taken from reference TRBV15 and TRBJ1-1): DAMVIQNPRYQVTQFGKPVTLSCSQTLNHNVMYWYQQKSSQAPKLLFHYYDKDFNNEADTPDNFQSRRPNTSFCFLDIRSPGLGDTAMYLCATSRDRVVGTEAFFGQGTRLTVV.

The chain has TRBV14 and TRBJ2-7; D assignment may be TRBD1 or TRBD2 (6 bases each). The CDR3 has 14 amino acids. Per germline, CDR1 SGHDN and CDR2 FVKESK. The V end was cut by 3 bases, the J end by 3 bases, with 12 bases between. CDR3 residues: CASSHGGLNYEQYF. CDR3 DNA sequence: TGTGCCAGCAGCCATGGGGGGCTAAACTACGAGCAGTACTTC.